This TCR beta chain was obtained from a study of blood T cell repertoires in COVID-19. Study background: Specimens from acute and convalescent COVID-19 originated in the United States, Italy and Spain. T cells, B-cell-depleted T cells, or PBMCs supplied cDNA or gDNA.

Here immunoSEQ multiplex PCR was the method, and the copy in TCRdb shows in-frame clones only, minus some. The sample lists around 300,000 clones; 88% were seen once. Cohorts were assigned according to the clinical history that participants reported. Recovered Cohort 3 donors showed two negative PCRs, clearance, or symptom resolution. CDR3 length: 16 residues. The V gene's germline CDR1 is SGDLS and CDR2 YYNGEE. V shed 3 bases and J shed 0 bases, with 13 bases lying between them. The rearrangement joins TRBV9 to TRBJ1-3; a possible D gene is TRBD1 (5 bases). Sample: PBMCs or T cells enriched from blood (not recorded which). The clonotype was recovered from a woman in her fifties or sixties who had recovered from COVID-19. The CDR3 DNA sequence: TGTGCCAGCAGCGCTGACAGTCCCATCTCTGGAAACACCATATATTTT. It codes for CASSADSPISGNTIYF. Using reference TRBV9 and TRBJ1-3 for the parts outside the CDR3, the full variable domain is DSGVTQTPKHLITATGQRVTLRCSPRSGDLSVYWYQQSLDQGLQFLIQYYNGEERAKGNILERFSAQQFPDLHSELNLSSLELGDSALYFCASSADSPISGNTIYFGEGSWLTVV.